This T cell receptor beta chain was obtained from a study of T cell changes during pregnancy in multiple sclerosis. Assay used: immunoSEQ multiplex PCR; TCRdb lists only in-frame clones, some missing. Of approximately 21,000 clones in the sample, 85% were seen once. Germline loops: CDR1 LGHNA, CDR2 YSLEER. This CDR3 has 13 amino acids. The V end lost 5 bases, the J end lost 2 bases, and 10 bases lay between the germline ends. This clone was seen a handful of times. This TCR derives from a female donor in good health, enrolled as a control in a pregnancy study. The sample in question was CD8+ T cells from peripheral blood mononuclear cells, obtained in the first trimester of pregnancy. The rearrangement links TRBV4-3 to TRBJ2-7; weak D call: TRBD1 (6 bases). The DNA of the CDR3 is TGCGCCAGCAGCTGGGACAAAACCTACGAGCAGTACTTC. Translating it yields CASSWDKTYEQYF.